A selection of T cell receptor beta chains follows, all from one sample in a study of PD-1 blockade in classical Hodgkin lymphoma. Libraries were prepared by immunoSEQ multiplex PCR; TCRdb keeps only in-frame clonotypes and omits some of them. Of about 27,000 clones listed, 80% to 90% are singletons. Here the sequenced sample was CD8+ T cells from blood, taken at baseline. These receptors were collected from a human donor with classical Hodgkin lymphoma. Each CDR3 is given with its conserved first and last residue. Fields, in order: V gene, D gene, J gene, clone size, CDR3 protein, CDR3 DNA. A D gene is named only where the DNA matches it firmly. Expanded clones get a size class; other rows say once, few or many, or leave the size out.

>TRBV12-5|TRBD2|TRBJ2-7|once
CASGPDMGTSGGNFYEQYF
TGTGCTAGTGGTCCGGACATGGGGACTAGCGGAGGAAACTTCTACGAGCAGTACTTC
>TRBV9|TRBD1|TRBJ2-7|-
CASSGTGIEQYF
TGTGCCAGCAGCGGGACAGGGATCGAGCAGTACTTC
>TRBV9|TRBD2|TRBJ2-1|once
CASSVRSGRAVNEQFF
TGTGCCAGCAGCGTCCGAAGCGGGAGGGCCGTGAATGAGCAGTTCTTC
>TRBV27|TRBD2|TRBJ2-7|once
CASSPLAASYEQYF
TGTGCCAGCAGTCCCCTAGCGGCCTCCTACGAGCAGTACTTC
>TRBV6-5|-|TRBJ2-7|-
CASRGDFYEQYF
TGTGCCAGCAGGGGGGACTTCTACGAGCAGTACTTC
>TRBV6-6|TRBD1|TRBJ1-5|-
CASSSGQGIQPQHF
TGTGCCAGCAGTAGTGGACAGGGGATTCAGCCCCAGCATTTT
>TRBV27|-|TRBJ1-3|-
CASSLSGGPFSGNTIYF
TGTGCCAGCAGTTTATCGGGGGGGCCCTTCTCTGGAAACACCATATATTTT
>TRBV2|-|TRBJ2-7|once
CASSDRVGYEQYF
TGTGCCAGCAGTGATAGGGTAGGGTACGAGCAGTACTTC
>TRBV23-1|-|TRBJ2-2|-
CASYRGTGELFF
TGCGCCAGCTACCGGGGCACCGGGGAGCTGTTTTTT
>TRBV5-4|-|TRBJ1-5|few
CASSLGPPTKNQPQHF
TGTGCCAGCAGCTTAGGACCCCCCACGAAAAATCAGCCCCAGCATTTT
>TRBV2|-|TRBJ1-6|-
CASSDWTPSDNSPLHF
TGTGCCAGCAGTGACTGGACACCCTCAGATAATTCACCCCTCCACTTT
>TRBV28|TRBD1|TRBJ2-7|-
CASSPDRGLLYEQYF
TGTGCCAGCAGCCCCGACAGGGGGCTCCTATACGAGCAGTACTTC
>TRBV28|-|TRBJ2-5|-
CASGFGTLKETQYF
TGTGCCAGCGGGTTCGGGACACTTAAAGAGACCCAGTACTTC
>TRBV13|-|TRBJ1-3|-
CASSLGKGPGNTIYF
TGTGCCAGCAGCTTAGGGAAGGGGCCTGGAAACACCATATATTTT
>TRBV4-1|-|TRBJ1-6|-
CASSPAMRSNSPLHF
TGCGCCAGCAGCCCGGCTATGAGGTCTAATTCACCCCTCCACTTT
>TRBV14|TRBD1|TRBJ1-4|-
CASSQEKYRGSTNEKLFF
TGTGCCAGCAGCCAAGAAAAGTACAGGGGGTCAACTAATGAAAAACTGTTTTTT
>TRBV6-4|-|TRBJ2-3|-
CASSDSGSSDTQYF
TGTGCCAGCAGTGACTCGGGGAGCTCAGATACGCAGTATTTT
>TRBV11-2|-|TRBJ2-3|once
CASSAELSDTQYF
TGTGCCAGCAGCGCAGAGTTGTCAGATACGCAGTATTTT